This T cell receptor beta chain was documented in a study of shared clonotypes between healthy human individuals. The CDR3 has 15 residues. V shed 5 bases and J 3 bases; nucleotides not matched to a gene: 8. Germline CDR1 SGHVS, CDR2 FQNEAQ. Whole-study results and caveats: The authors expected sequencing depth to affect clonotype sharing among donors. For sorted subsets, rarefaction showed incomplete sequencing despite large depth.

Clones were sequenced by immunoSEQ multiplex PCR, and TCRdb holds only the in-frame ones, with some missing. The table records about 600,000 clones, 97% of them present only once. It was into CD45RA+ naive and CD45RA-negative memory subsets that the CD4+ cells were split. Note on this clone: Antigen specificity is unknown.

This chain connects TRBV7-8 to TRBJ1-2; 8 nucleotides match TRBD1. The receptor was isolated from a woman aged 25 to 39 in good health. Specimen: naive CD4+ T cells sorted from blood. Regarding subset: CD45RA+ positively selected. The CDR3 spells CASSPLDRGDYGYTF. The CDR3 region has the DNA TGTGCCAGCAGCCCGCTAGACAGGGGAGACTATGGCTACACCTTC.